Below are 15 T cell receptor beta chains sequenced from a single sample in a study of blood T cell repertoires in COVID-19 (dated by TCRdb to about 2020). Library generation was performed with the immunoSEQ multiplex PCR assay. TCRdb retrieved this table from immuneACCESS and kept in-frame rearrangements only. Not all clones are present; in checked studies, unresolved V genes account for under half, and no reason is known for the remainder. The sample yields around 320,000 clones; more than 70% were counted once. The ten biggest clones cover about 7% of the sample. What was sequenced was peripheral blood. The origin of the receptors is a woman in her 30s who had recovered from COVID-19.

This sequence joins TRBV14 and TRBJ1-5; the match to TRBD1 covers 7 bases. J lost 7 bases, V lost 8 bases, and 8 bases had no gene match. Germline CDR1 SGHDN, CDR2 FVKESK. CDR3 length: 13 amino acids. In DNA, the CDR3 is TGTGCCAGCTCGAAGGGGGCACAACAGCCCCAGCATTTT. This translates into CASSKGAQQPQHF. Based on the CDR3 plus reference TRBV14 and TRBJ1-5, the full variable domain is EAGVTQFPSHSVIEKGQTVTLRCDPISGHDNLYWYRRVMGKEIKFLLHFVKESKQDESGMPNNRFLAERTGGTYSTLKVQPAELEDSGVYFCASSKGAQQPQHFGDGTRLSIL.

This chain connects TRBV19 to TRBJ1-6; 11 bases line up with TRBD1. Germline V gene data show CDR1 as LNHDA and CDR2 as SQIVND (reference sequence). The J segment lost 6 bases and the V segment lost 6 bases, leaving 10 bases of the junction unmatched. The CDR3 is made up of 17 amino acids. CDR3 loop: CASSGRGTGGSNSPLHF. CDR3 sequence (DNA): TGTGCCAGTAGCGGAAGGGGGACAGGGGGGAGTAATTCACCCCTCCACTTT.

This chain links TRBV18 with TRBJ1-5; TRBD1 agrees at 9 bases. The germline V gene has CDR1 KGHSH and CDR2 LQKENI. Trimming took 5 bases from V and 4 from J; bases not matched to a gene: 3. This CDR3 is 14 amino acids long. In DNA form, the CDR3 reads TGTGCCAGCTCAGTCGGGACAGGGAATCAGCCCCAGCATTTT. Protein product: CASSVGTGNQPQHF.

This chain uses TRBV25-1 with TRBJ2-3; 9 bases line up with TRBD2. The germline CDR1 and CDR2 sequences are MGHDK and SYGVNS. The CDR3 has 15 amino acids. The junction had 2 bases not matched to a gene; V was cut back by 3 bases and J by 1 base. DNA for the CDR3: TGTGCCAGCAGTGAGCGGGGGGGTGGCACAGATACGCAGTATTTT. Amino acid sequence: CASSERGGGTDTQYF.

This chain uses TRBV4-1 with TRBJ2-1; TRBD2 might be the D (6 bases). The germline V gene encodes CDR1 MGHRA and CDR2 YSYEKL. The V end lost 1 base, the J end lost 1 base, and 8 bases lay between the germline ends. The CDR3 covers 15 residues. The CDR3 region is CASSQGRGSYNEQFF. For the CDR3, the DNA is TGCGCCAGCAGCCAAGGACGGGGGTCCTACAATGAGCAGTTCTTC.

The J gene is TRBJ1-1, the V gene TRBV27, with D perhaps TRBD1 (6 bases). Germline loops: CDR1 MNHEY, CDR2 SMNVEV (reference sequence). The CDR3 is made up of 14 amino acids. The ends were cut back, 2 bases at V and 3 bases at J, with 10 bases in the middle. CDR3 sequence: CASSLTTGYTEAFF. The CDR3 DNA reads as TGTGCCAGCAGTTTAACTACAGGGTACACTGAAGCTTTCTTT.

V gene TRBV9 combines with J gene TRBJ1-2, with a tentative D call TRBD1 (6 bases). V was shortened by 4 bases and J by 0 bases, with 16 bases between the two germline ends. The CDR3 has 16 residues. The germline CDR1 and CDR2 sequences are SGDLS and YYNGEE. The CDR3 DNA follows: TGTGCCAGCAGCAAAGGACAGCTTAGGGCTAACTATGGCTACACCTTC. Encoded protein: CASSKGQLRANYGYTF.

This sequence joins TRBV20-1 and TRBJ2-1; 9 positions agree with TRBD1. This CDR3 has 11 amino acids. The J segment lost 6 bases and the V segment lost 7 bases, leaving 1 base of the junction unmatched. Germline CDR1 DFQATT, CDR2 SNEGSKA (reference sequence). CDR3 coding DNA: TGCAGTGTACAGGGGGCCAATGAGCAGTTCTTC. It encodes CSVQGANEQFF.

This clone was detected a few times. The chain recombines TRBV28 with TRBJ1-1; 8 bases are a match to TRBD1. The CDR3 covers 15 residues. V trimming: 7 bases; J trimming: 1 base; junction bases outside the gene matches: 8. CDR1 and CDR2 (germline): MDHEN, SYDVKM. The CDR3 DNA reads TGTGCCAGCACCGACCTGGGGACAGGGAACACTGAAGCTTTCTTT. Translated, it gives CASTDLGTGNTEAFF. The full variable domain, completed using reference TRBV28 and TRBJ1-1, is DVKVTQSSRYLVKRTGEKVFLECVQDMDHENMFWYRQDPGLGLRLIYFSYDVKMKEKGDIPEGYSVSREKKERFSLILESASTNQTSMYLCASTDLGTGNTEAFFGQGTRLTVV.

This chain links TRBV7-2 with TRBJ1-2, with D maybe TRBD1 (5 bases). The V end lost 5 bases, the J end lost 5 bases, and 18 bases lay between the germline ends. The germline gives CDR1 SGHTA, CDR2 FQGNSA. This CDR3 spans 15 amino acids. The CDR3 protein is CASSNHRLLGYGYTF. CDR3 nucleotides: TGTGCCAGCAGCAACCACAGGCTCCTCGGGTATGGCTACACCTTC.

The CDR3 region is CSAMGLSEAFF. For the CDR3, the DNA is TGCAGTGCCATGGGCTTAAGTGAAGCTTTCTTT. The chain carries TRBV20-1 and TRBJ1-1; no clear D. Germline CDR1 and CDR2: DFQATT and SNEGSKA (reference sequence). The CDR3 totals 11 residues. V shed 6 bases and J shed 7 bases, with 12 bases lying between them.

The chain recombines TRBV7-9 with TRBJ2-5; D is possibly TRBD1 (5 bases). The CDR3 is 15 residues long. In germline, CDR1 is SEHNR, CDR2 FQNEAQ (reference sequence). The V and J ends lost 1 base and 5 bases respectively, with 14 bases between them. This CDR3 is CASSLGAGFTETQYF. The CDR3 DNA reads as TGTGCCAGCAGCTTAGGGGCAGGGTTTACGGAGACCCAGTACTTC.

J is TRBJ2-7 and V is TRBV30; D is possibly TRBD2 (5 bases). V lost 3 bases to trimming and J lost 3 bases, with 6 bases between them. This CDR3 has 11 amino acids. Germline V CDR1 and CDR2: GTSNPN, SVGIG (reference sequence). The CDR3 sequence is CAWSGVYEQYF. The CDR3 DNA reads TGTGCCTGGAGCGGGGTCTACGAGCAGTACTTC.

The chain carries TRBV4-3 and TRBJ1-4; 9 positions match TRBD1. CDR1 is LGHNA and CDR2 is YSLEER in the germline V gene. After removal of 5 bases from V and 7 bases from J, the junction contained 8 bases not matched to a gene. The CDR3 is 15 residues long. Here the CDR3 reads CASSKPGQGLEKLFF. As DNA, the CDR3 is TGCGCCAGCAGCAAACCGGGACAGGGACTTGAAAAACTGTTTTTT.

The chain carries TRBV5-1 and TRBJ2-6; D is unclear. Trimming left V 3 bases short and J 0 bases short, with 7 bases between. Germline values: CDR1 SGHRS, CDR2 YFSETQ. The CDR3 totals 15 residues. CDR3 sequence reads: CASSSYSSGANVLTF. As DNA, the CDR3 is TGCGCCAGCAGCTCGTACAGCTCTGGGGCCAACGTCCTGACTTTC.